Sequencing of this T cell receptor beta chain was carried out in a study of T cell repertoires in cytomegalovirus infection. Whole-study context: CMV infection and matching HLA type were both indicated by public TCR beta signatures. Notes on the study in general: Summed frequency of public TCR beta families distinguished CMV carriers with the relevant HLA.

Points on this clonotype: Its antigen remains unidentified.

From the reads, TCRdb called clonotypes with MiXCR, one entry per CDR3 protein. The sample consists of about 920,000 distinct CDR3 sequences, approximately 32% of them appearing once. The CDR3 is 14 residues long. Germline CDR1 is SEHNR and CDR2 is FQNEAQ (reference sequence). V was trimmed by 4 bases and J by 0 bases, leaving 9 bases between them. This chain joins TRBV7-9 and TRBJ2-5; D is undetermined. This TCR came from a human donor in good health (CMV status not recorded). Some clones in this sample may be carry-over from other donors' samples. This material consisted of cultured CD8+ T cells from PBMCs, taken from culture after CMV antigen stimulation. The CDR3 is CASSYVGYQETQYF. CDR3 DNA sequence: TGTGCCAGCAGCTACGTCGGGTACCAAGAGACCCAGTACTTC.